This TCR beta chain was observed in a study of T cell responses to AZD1222 COVID-19 vaccine. About this clone itself: The same CDR3 is also encoded by other DNA sequences in this sample.

Method: immunoSEQ multiplex PCR; TCRdb's copy keeps in-frame clones and lacks some. The sample holds 150,000 to 200,000 clones; 85% to 95% are singletons and the top ten take about 1.2%. The ends were cut back, 5 bases at V and 6 bases at J, with 1 base in the middle. The CDR3 contains 9 residues. Germline CDR1 SGHAT, CDR2 FQNNGV. Sequencing used peripheral blood, obtained on day 0 of AZD1222 vaccination. J is TRBJ1-1 and V is TRBV11-2; unclear D gene. The source of this sequence is an adult in good health. In nucleotides, the CDR3 is TGTGCCAGCAGCCCTGAAGCTTTCTTT. Translated, it gives CASSPEAFF.